Sequencing of this T cell receptor (beta chain) was carried out in a study of T cell responses to AZD1222 COVID-19 vaccine. Overall study: Second-dose intervals of approximately 4 or approximately 12 weeks were pooled. Overall study results and limits: Regions 160-218 and 743-854 held dominance among vaccine-associated CD4 TCRs, which spanned spike. Mostly white British, mostly female donors; authors suggested clonal diversity may be underestimated.

TCRdb's copy holds only in-frame clones and misses some; the assay was immunoSEQ multiplex PCR. The sample lists around 70,000 clones; more than 80% were seen once. As to this clone: Antigen specificity is unknown.

The source is an adult in good health. The sequencing used peripheral blood, collected on day 0 of AZD1222 vaccination.

CDR3 amino acids: CASSQEETGRTEAFF. CDR3 coding DNA: TGTGCCAGCAGCCAAGAGGAGACAGGGCGGACTGAAGCTTTCTTT. J is TRBJ1-1 and V is TRBV4-2; 7 bases line up with TRBD1. V trimming: 0 bases; J trimming: 5 bases; junction bases outside the gene matches: 6. In germline, CDR1 is LGHNA, CDR2 YNFKEQ. This CDR3 is 15 amino acids long.